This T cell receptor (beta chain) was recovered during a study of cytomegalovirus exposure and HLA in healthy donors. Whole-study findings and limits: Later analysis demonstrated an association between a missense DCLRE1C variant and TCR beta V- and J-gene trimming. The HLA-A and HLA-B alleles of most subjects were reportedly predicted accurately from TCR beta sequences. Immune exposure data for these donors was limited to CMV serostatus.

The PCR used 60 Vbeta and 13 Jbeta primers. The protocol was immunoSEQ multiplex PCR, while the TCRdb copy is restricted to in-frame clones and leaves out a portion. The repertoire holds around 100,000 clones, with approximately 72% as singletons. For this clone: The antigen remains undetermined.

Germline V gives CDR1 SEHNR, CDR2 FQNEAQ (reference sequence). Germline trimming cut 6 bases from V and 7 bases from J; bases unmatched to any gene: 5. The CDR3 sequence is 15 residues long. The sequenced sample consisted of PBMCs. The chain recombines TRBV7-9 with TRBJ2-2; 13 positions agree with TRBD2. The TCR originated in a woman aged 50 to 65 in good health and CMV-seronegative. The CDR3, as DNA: TGTGCCAGCAGATTGACTAGCGGGAGGAGCGGGGAGCTGTTTTTT. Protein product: CASRLTSGRSGELFF. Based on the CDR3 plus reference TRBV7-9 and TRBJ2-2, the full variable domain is DTGVSQNPRHKITKRGQNVTFRCDPISEHNRLYWYRQTLGQGPEFLTYFQNEAQLEKSRLLSDRFSAERPKGSFSTLEIQRTEQGDSAMYLCASRLTSGRSGELFFGEGSRLTVL.